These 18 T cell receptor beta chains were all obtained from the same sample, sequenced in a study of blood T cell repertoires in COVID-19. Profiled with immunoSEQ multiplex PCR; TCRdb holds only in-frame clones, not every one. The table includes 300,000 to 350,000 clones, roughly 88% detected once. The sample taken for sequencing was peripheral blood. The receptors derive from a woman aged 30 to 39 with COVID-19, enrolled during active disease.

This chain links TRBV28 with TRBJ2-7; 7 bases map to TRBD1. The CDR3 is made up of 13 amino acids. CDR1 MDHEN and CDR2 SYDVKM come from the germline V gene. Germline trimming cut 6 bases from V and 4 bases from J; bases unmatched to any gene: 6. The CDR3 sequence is CASSLRGIYEQYF. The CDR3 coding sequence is TGTGCCAGCAGCCTCAGGGGGATATACGAGCAGTACTTC.

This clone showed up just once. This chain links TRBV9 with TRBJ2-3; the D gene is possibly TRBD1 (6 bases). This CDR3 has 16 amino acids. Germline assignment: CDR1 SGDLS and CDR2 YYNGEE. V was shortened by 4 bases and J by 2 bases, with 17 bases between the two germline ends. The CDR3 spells CASSPNGQLPTDTQYF. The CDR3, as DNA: TGTGCCAGCAGCCCCAATGGACAGTTACCCACAGATACGCAGTATTTT.

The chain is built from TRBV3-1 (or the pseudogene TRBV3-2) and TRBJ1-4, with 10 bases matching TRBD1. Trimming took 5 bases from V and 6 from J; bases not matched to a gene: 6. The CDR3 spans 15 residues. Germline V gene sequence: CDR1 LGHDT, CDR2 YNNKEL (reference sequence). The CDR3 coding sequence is TGTGCCAGCAGCATACGGACAGGGGGAGATGAAAAACTGTTTTTT. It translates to CASSIRTGGDEKLFF.

CDR3 region: CASSPQVPNYGYTF. The CDR3 region has the DNA TGTGCCAGCAGCCCACAGGTCCCTAACTATGGCTACACCTTC. V gene TRBV5-6 combines with J gene TRBJ1-2; D is possibly TRBD1 (5 bases). Per germline, CDR1 SGHDT and CDR2 YYEEEE. The CDR3 extends over 14 amino acids. V shed 4 bases and J shed 0 bases, with 10 bases lying between them.

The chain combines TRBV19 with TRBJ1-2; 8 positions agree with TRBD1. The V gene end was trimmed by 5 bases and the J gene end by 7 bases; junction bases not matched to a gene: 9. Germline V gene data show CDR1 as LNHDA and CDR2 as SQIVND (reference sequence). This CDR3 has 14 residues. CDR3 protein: CASSADREALGYTF. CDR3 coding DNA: TGTGCCAGTAGTGCGGACAGGGAGGCCCTTGGCTACACCTTC.

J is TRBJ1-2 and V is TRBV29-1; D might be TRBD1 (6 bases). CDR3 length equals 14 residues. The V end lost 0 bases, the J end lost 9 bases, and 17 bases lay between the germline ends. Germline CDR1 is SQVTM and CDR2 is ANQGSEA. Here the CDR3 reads CSVEDSGAGASYTF. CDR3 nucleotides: TGCAGCGTTGAAGATAGTGGAGCAGGGGCAAGCTACACCTTC. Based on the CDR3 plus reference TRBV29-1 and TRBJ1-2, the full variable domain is SAVISQKPSRDICQRGTSLTIQCQVDSQVTMMFWYRQQPGQSLTLIATANQGSEATYESGFVIDKFPISRPNLTFSTLTVSNMSPEDSSIYLCSVEDSGAGASYTFGSGTRLTVV.

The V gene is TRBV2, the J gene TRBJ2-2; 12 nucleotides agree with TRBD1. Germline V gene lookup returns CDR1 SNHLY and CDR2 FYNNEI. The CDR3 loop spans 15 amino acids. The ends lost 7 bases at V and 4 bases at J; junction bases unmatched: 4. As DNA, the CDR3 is TGTGCCAGCACGGGACAGGGGGCGATCACCGGGGAGCTGTTTTTT. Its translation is CASTGQGAITGELFF.

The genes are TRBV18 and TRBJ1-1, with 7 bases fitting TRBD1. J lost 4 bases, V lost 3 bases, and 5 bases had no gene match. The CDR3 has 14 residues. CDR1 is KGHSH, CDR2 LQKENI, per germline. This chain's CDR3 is CASSPVQGGTEAFF. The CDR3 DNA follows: TGTGCCAGCTCACCGGTGCAGGGGGGCACTGAAGCTTTCTTT.

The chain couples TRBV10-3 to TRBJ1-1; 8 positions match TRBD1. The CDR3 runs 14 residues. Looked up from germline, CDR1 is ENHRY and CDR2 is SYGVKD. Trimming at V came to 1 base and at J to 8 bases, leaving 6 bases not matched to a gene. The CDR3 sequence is CAISEWGQGAEAFF. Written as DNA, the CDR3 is TGTGCCATCAGTGAGTGGGGGCAGGGGGCGGAAGCTTTCTTT.

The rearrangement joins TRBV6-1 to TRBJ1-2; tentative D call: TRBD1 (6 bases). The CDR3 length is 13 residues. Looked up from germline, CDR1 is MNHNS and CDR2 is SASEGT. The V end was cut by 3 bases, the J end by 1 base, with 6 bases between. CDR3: CASSDRGNYGYTF. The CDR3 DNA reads TGTGCCAGCAGTGACAGGGGTAACTATGGCTACACCTTC.

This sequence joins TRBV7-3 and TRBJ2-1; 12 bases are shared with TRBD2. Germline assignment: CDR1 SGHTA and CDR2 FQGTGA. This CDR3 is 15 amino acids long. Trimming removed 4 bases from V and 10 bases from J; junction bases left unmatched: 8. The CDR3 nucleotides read TGTGCCAGCAGCTCCCACCCTAGCGGGAGGGCCGAGCAGTTCTTC. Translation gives CASSSHPSGRAEQFF.

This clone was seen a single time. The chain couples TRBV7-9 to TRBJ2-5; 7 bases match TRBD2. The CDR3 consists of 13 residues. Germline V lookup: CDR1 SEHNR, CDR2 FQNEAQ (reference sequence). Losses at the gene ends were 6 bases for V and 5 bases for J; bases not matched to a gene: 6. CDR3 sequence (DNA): TGTGCCAGCAGTTCGGGAGGCGGGGAGACCCAGTACTTC. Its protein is CASSSGGGETQYF.

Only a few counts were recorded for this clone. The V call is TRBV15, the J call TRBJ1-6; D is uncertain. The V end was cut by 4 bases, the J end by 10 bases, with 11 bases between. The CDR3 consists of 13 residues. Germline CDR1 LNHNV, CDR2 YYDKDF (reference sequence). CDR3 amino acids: CATSKEAESPLHF. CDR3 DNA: TGTGCCACCAGCAAAGAAGCGGAATCACCCCTCCACTTT.

For the CDR3, the DNA is TGCGCCAGCAGCTTAGGAGGGGCTACCTACAATGAGCAGTTCTTC. It specifies CASSLGGATYNEQFF. This chain links TRBV5-1 with TRBJ2-1; tentative D call: TRBD2 (6 bases). Looked up from germline, CDR1 is SGHRS and CDR2 is YFSETQ. V was shortened by 2 bases and J by 2 bases, with 11 bases between the two germline ends. The CDR3 is 15 amino acids.

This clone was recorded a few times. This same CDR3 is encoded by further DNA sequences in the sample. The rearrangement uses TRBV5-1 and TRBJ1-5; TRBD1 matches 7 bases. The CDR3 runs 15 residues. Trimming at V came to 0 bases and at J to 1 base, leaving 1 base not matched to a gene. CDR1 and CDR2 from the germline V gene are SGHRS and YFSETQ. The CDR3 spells CASSLEGASNQPQHF. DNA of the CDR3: TGCGCCAGCAGCTTGGAGGGGGCCAGCAATCAGCCCCAGCATTTT.

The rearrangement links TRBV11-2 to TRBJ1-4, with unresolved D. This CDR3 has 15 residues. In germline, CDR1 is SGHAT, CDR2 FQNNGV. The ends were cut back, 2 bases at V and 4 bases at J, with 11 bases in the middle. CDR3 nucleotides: TGTGCCAGCAGCTTAAGCAGGAACCATAATGAAAAACTGTTTTTT. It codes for CASSLSRNHNEKLFF.

In DNA, the CDR3 is TGTGCCAGCAGGGGAACAGGGGCACCCGGTCAGCCCCAGCATTTT. Protein: CASRGTGAPGQPQHF. The chain carries TRBV2 and TRBJ1-5; 7 bases line up with TRBD1. CDR3 length: 15 residues. The germline V gene has CDR1 SNHLY and CDR2 FYNNEI. V gave up 6 bases and J gave up 6 bases; unmatched junction bases: 11.

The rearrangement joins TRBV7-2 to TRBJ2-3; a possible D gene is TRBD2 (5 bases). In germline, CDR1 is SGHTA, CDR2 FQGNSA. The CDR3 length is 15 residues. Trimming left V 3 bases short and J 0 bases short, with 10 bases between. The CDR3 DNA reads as TGTGCCAGCAGCTTTACAGCGGTGAGCACAGATACGCAGTATTTT. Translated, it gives CASSFTAVSTDTQYF.